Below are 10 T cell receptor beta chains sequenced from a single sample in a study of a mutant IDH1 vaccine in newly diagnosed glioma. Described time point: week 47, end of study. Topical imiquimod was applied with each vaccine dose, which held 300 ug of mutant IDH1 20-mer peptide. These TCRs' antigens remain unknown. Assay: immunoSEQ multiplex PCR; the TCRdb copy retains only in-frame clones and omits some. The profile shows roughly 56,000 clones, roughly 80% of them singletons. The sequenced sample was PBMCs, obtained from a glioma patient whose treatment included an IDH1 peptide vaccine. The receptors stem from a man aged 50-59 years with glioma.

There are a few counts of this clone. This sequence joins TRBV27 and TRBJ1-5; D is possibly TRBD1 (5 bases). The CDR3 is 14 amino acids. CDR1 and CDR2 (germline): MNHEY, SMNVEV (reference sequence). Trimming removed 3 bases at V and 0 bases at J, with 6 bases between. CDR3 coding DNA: TGTGCCAGCAGTTTGCAGGGTAGCAATCAGCCCCAGCATTTT. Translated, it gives CASSLQGSNQPQHF.

For the CDR3, the DNA is TGTGCCTGGAGTGGACAGGGGGGGTACACTGAAGCTTTCTTT. It yields the protein CAWSGQGGYTEAFF. The chain links TRBV30 to TRBJ1-1, with TRBD1 matching over 9 bases. In germline, CDR1 is GTSNPN, CDR2 SVGIG (reference sequence). The CDR3 has 14 amino acids. The trim removed 1 base at V and 3 bases at J, leaving 3 bases unmatched.

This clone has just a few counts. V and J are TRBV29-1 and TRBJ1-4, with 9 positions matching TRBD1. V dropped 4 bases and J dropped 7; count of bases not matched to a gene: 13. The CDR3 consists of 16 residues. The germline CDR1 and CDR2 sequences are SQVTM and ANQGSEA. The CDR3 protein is CSVAGQGAGKGEKLFF. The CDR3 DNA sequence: TGCAGCGTTGCGGGACAGGGTGCCGGGAAGGGTGAAAAACTGTTTTTT. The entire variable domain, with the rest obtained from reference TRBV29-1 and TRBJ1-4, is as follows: SAVISQKPSRDICQRGTSLTIQCQVDSQVTMMFWYRQQPGQSLTLIATANQGSEATYESGFVIDKFPISRPNLTFSTLTVSNMSPEDSSIYLCSVAGQGAGKGEKLFFGSGTQLSVL.

CDR3 DNA sequence: TGTGCCAGCAGTCCGGACGGCCCCTACGAGCAGTACTTC. Amino acid sequence: CASSPDGPYEQYF. This chain connects TRBV5-5 to TRBJ2-7, with D hard to call. Deletions cut 5 bases from V and 2 bases from J, with 11 bases between. In germline, CDR1 is SGHKS, CDR2 YYEKEE (reference sequence). CDR3 length: 13 residues.

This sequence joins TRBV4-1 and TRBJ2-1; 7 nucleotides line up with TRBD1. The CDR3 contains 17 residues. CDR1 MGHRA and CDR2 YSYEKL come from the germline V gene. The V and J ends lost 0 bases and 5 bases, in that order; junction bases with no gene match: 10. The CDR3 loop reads CASSQDEGTARDNEQFF. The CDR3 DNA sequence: TGCGCCAGCAGCCAAGATGAAGGGACAGCGCGAGACAATGAGCAGTTCTTC.

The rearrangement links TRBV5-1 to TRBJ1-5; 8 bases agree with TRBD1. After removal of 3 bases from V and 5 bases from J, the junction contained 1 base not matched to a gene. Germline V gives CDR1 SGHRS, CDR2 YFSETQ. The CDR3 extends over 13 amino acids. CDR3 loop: CASSWGQDQPQHF. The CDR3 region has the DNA TGCGCCAGCAGCTGGGGACAGGATCAGCCCCAGCATTTT. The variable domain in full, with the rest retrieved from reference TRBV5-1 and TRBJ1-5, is KAGVTQTPRYLIKTRGQQVTLSCSPISGHRSVSWYQQTPGQGLQFLFEYFSETQRNKGNFPGRFSGRQFSNSRSEMNVSTLELGDSALYLCASSWGQDQPQHFGDGTRLSIL.

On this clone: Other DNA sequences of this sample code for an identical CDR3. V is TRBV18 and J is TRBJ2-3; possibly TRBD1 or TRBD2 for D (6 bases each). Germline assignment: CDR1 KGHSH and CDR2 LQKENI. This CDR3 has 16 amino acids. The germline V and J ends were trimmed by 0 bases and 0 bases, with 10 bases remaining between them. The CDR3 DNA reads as TGTGCCAGCTCACCACCGGGGGGCTCTAGCACAGATACGCAGTATTTT. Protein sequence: CASSPPGGSSTDTQYF.

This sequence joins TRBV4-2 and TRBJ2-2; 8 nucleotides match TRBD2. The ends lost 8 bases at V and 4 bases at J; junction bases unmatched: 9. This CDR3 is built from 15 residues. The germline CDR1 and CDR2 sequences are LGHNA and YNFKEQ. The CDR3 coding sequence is TGTGCCAGCGCCCCGGGGGGGTCAAGCACCGGGGAGCTGTTTTTT. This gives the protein CASAPGGSSTGELFF.

The CDR3 region has the DNA TGTGCCAGCAGCTCACAGGGGGCGGGGGAGACCCAGTACTTC. This translates into CASSSQGAGETQYF. The chain links TRBV5-4 to TRBJ2-5, with TRBD1 matching over 9 bases. Trimming removed 3 bases from V and 5 bases from J; junction bases left unmatched: 5. Germline V gene sequence: CDR1 SGHNT, CDR2 YYREEE (reference sequence). The CDR3 totals 14 residues.

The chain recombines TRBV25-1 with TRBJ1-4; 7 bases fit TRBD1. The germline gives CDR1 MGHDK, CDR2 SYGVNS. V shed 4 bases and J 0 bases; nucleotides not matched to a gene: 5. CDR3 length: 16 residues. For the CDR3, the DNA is TGTGCCAGCAGTGGGGTACAGGGGTCAACTAATGAAAAACTGTTTTTT. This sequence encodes CASSGVQGSTNEKLFF.